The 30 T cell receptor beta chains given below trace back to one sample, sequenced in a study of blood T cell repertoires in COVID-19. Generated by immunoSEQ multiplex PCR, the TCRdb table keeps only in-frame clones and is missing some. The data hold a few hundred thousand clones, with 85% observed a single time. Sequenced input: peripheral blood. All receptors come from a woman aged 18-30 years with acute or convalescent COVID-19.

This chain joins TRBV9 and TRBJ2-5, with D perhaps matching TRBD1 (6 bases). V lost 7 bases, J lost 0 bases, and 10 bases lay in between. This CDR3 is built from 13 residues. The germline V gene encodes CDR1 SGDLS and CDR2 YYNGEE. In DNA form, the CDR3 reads TGTGCCAGCGGACAGAGCGACCAAGAGACCCAGTACTTC. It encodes CASGQSDQETQYF.

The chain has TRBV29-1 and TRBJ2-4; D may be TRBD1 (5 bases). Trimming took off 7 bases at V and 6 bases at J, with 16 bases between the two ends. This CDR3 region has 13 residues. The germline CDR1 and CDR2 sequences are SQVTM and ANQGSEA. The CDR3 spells CSGLWGSLNIQYF. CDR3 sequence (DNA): TGCAGCGGATTATGGGGCTCTTTAAACATTCAGTACTTC.

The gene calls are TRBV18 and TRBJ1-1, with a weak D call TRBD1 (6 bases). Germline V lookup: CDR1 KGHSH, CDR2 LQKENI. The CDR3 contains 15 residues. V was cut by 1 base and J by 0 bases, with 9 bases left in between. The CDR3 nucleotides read TGTGCCAGCTCACCACTCACAGGGATGAACACTGAAGCTTTCTTT. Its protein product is CASSPLTGMNTEAFF.

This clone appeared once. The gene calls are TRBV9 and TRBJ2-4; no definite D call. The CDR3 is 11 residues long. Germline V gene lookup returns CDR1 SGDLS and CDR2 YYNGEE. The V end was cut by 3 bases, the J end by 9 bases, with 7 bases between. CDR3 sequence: CASSDNVIQYF. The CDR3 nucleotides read TGTGCCAGCAGCGACAATGTCATTCAGTACTTC. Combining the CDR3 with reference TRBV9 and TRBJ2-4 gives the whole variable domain DSGVTQTPKHLITATGQRVTLRCSPRSGDLSVYWYQQSLDQGLQFLIQYYNGEERAKGNILERFSAQQFPDLHSELNLSSLELGDSALYFCASSDNVIQYFGAGTRLSVL.

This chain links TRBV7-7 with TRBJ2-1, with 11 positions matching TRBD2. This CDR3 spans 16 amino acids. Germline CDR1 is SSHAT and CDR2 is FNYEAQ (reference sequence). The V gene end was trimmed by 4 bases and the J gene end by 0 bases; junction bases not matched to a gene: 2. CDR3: CASSSTSGTSYNEQFF. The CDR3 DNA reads TGTGCCAGCAGCTCGACTAGCGGGACCTCCTACAATGAGCAGTTCTTC.

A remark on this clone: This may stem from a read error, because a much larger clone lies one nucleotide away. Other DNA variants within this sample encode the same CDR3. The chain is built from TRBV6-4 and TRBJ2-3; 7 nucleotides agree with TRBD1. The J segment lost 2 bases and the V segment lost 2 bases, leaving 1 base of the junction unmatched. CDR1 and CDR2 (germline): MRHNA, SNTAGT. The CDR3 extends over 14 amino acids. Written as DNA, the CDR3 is TGTGCCAGCAGTGACGGACAGGCCACAGATACGCAGTATTTT. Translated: CASSDGQATDTQYF.

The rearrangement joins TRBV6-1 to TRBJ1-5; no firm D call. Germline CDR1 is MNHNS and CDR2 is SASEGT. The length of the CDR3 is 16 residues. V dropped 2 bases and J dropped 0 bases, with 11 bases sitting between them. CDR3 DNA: TGTGCCAGCAGTGAATTCACCGGTTCTAGCAATCAGCCCCAGCATTTT. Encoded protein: CASSEFTGSSNQPQHF.

The CDR3 reads CATSRALVASYTF. CDR3 nucleotide sequence: TGTGCCACCAGCAGAGCATTGGTGGCAAGCTACACCTTC. The rearrangement uses TRBV15 and TRBJ1-2; D is unclear. V lost 1 base to trimming and J lost 9 bases, with 12 bases between them. This CDR3 has 13 residues. CDR1 LNHNV and CDR2 YYDKDF come from the germline V gene (reference sequence).

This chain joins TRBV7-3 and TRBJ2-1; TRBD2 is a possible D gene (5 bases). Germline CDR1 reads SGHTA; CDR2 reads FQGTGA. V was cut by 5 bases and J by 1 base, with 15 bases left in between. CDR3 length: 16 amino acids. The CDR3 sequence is CASSHLTGISYNEQFF. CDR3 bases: TGTGCCAGCAGCCATCTGACGGGAATTTCCTACAATGAGCAGTTCTTC.

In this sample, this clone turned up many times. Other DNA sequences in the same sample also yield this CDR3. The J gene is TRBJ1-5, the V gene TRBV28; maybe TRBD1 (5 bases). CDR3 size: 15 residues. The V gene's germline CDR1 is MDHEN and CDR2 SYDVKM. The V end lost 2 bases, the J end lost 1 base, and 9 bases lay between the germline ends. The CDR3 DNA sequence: TGTGCCAGCAGTTTAATCCAGGGAAGCAATCAGCCCCAGCATTTT. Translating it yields CASSLIQGSNQPQHF.

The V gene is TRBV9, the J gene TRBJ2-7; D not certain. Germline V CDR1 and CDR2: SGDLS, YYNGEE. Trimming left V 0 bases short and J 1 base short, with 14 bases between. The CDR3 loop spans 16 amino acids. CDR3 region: CASSVDSTVLSYEQYF. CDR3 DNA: TGTGCCAGCAGCGTAGATTCTACAGTTCTGTCCTACGAGCAGTACTTC.

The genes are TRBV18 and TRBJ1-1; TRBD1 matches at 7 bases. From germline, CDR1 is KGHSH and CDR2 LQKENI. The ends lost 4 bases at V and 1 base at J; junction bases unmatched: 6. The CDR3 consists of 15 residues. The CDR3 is CASSLVTGTNTEAFF. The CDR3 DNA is TGTGCCAGCTCACTCGTGACAGGGACGAACACTGAAGCTTTCTTT. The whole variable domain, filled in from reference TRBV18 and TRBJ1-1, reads NAGVMQNPRHLVRRRGQEARLRCSPMKGHSHVYWYRQLPEEGLKFMVYLQKENIIDESGMPKERFSAEFPKEGPSILRIQQVVRGDSAAYFCASSLVTGTNTEAFFGQGTRLTVV.

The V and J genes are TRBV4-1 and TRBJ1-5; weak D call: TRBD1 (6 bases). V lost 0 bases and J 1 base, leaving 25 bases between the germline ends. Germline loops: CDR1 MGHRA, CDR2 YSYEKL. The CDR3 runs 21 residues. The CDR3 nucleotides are TGCGCCAGCAGCCAAGATGGACCCGGTTCGCTTGGGGGCAGAAGCAATCAGCCCCAGCATTTT. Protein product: CASSQDGPGSLGGRSNQPQHF.

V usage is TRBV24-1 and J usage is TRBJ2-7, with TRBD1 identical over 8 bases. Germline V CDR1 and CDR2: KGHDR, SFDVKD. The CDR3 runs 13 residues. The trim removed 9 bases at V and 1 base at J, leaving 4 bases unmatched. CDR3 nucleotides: TGTGCCACCGGACAGGGTGGGTCCTACGAGCAGTACTTC. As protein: CATGQGGSYEQYF.

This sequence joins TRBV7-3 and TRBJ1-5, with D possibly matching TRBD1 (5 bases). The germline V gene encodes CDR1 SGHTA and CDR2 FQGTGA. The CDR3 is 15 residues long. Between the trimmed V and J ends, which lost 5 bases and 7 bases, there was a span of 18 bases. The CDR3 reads CASSPNGGTGQPQHF. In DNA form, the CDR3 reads TGTGCCAGCAGCCCAAACGGGGGAACCGGACAGCCCCAGCATTTT.

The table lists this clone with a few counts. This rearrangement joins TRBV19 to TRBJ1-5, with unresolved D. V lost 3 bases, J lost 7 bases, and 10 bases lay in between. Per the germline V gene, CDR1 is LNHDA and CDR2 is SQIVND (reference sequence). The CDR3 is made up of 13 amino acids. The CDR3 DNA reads TGTGCCAGTAGTATCTTGGGAGACCAGCCCCAGCATTTT. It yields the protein CASSILGDQPQHF.

As DNA, the CDR3 is TGTGCCAGCAGCCCTTGGCCCGGGACTTATGAGACCCAGTACTTC. Amino acid sequence: CASSPWPGTYETQYF. The chain employs TRBV21-1 and TRBJ2-5; the table's D call, TRBD2, has no DNA check behind it. TRBV21-1 is a pseudogene locus. CDR3 length: 15 residues.

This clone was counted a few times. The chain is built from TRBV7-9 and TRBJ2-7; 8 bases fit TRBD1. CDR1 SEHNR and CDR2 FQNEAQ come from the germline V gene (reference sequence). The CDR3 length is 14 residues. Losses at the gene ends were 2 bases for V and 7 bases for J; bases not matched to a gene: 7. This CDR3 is CASSLSTGVGEQYF. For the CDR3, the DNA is TGTGCCAGCAGCTTATCGACAGGGGTTGGAGAGCAGTACTTC. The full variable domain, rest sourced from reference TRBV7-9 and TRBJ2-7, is DTGVSQNPRHKITKRGQNVTFRCDPISEHNRLYWYRQTLGQGPEFLTYFQNEAQLEKSRLLSDRFSAERPKGSFSTLEIQRTEQGDSAMYLCASSLSTGVGEQYFGPGTRLTVT.

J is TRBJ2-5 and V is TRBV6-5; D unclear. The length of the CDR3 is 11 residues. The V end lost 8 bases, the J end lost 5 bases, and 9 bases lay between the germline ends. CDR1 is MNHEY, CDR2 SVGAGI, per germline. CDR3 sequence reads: CASRTGETQYF. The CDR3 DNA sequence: TGTGCCAGCCGTACCGGGGAGACCCAGTACTTC.

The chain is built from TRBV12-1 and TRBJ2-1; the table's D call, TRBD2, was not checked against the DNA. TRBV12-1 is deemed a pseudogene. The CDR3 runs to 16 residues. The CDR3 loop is CASSFGHIEAYNEQFF. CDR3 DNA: TGTGCCAGCAGCTTTGGGCACATCGAGGCCTACAATGAGCAGTTCTTC.

CDR3 coding DNA: TGTGCCAGCAGCTTTCTGAATGAGCAGTTCTTC. Translated, it gives CASSFLNEQFF. The chain recombines TRBV11-2 with TRBJ2-1; D is undetermined. Per germline, CDR1 SGHAT and CDR2 FQNNGV. This CDR3 contains 11 residues. Between the trimmed V and J ends, which lost 3 bases and 7 bases, there was a span of 4 bases.

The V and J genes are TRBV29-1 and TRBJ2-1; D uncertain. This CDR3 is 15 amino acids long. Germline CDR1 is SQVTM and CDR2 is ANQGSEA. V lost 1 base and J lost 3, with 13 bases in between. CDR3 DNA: TGCAGCGTTGAAGGACGGAGCCTCGGCTACAATGAGCAGTTCTTC. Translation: CSVEGRSLGYNEQFF.

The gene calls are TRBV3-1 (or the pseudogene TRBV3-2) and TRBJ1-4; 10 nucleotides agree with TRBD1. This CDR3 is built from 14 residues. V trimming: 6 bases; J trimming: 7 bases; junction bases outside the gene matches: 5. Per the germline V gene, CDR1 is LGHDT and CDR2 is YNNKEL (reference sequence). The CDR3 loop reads CASSGQGGGEKLFF. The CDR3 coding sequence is TGTGCCAGCAGTGGACAGGGGGGTGGTGAAAAACTGTTTTTT.

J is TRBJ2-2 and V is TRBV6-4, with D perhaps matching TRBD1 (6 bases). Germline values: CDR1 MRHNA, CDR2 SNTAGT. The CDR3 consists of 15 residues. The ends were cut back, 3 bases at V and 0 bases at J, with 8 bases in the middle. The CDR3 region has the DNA TGTGCCAGCAGTGAAACAGGGTCGAACACCGGGGAGCTGTTTTTT. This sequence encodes CASSETGSNTGELFF.

CDR3 protein: CAWSGQGWTGELFF. For the CDR3, the DNA is TGTGCCTGGAGTGGACAGGGGTGGACCGGGGAGCTGTTTTTT. The chain combines TRBV30 with TRBJ2-2, with 8 bases matching TRBD1. J lost 5 bases, V lost 1 base, and 3 bases had no gene match. The CDR3 totals 14 residues. Germline assignment: CDR1 GTSNPN and CDR2 SVGIG (reference sequence).

CDR3 sequence (DNA): TGTGCCACCAGCAGAGATTACGGGACTACCTACGAGCAGTACTTC. This encodes CATSRDYGTTYEQYF. The gene calls are TRBV15 and TRBJ2-7; 7 bases map to TRBD2. The ends lost 0 bases at V and 2 bases at J; junction bases unmatched: 4. The CDR3 is made up of 15 amino acids. Germline V gene data show CDR1 as LNHNV and CDR2 as YYDKDF (reference sequence).

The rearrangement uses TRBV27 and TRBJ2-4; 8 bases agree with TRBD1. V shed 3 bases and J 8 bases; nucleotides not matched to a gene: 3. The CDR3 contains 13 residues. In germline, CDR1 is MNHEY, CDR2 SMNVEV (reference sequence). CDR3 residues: CASSFQGAHIQYF. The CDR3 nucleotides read TGTGCCAGCAGTTTTCAGGGGGCACACATTCAGTACTTC.

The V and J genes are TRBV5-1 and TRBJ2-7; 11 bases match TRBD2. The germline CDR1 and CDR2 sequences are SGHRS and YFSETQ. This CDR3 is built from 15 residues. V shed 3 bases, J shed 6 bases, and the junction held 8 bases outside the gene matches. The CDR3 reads CASSYSLAGEGEQYF. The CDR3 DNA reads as TGCGCCAGCAGCTATTCACTAGCGGGAGAGGGCGAGCAGTACTTC. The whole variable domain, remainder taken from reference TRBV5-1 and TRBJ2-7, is KAGVTQTPRYLIKTRGQQVTLSCSPISGHRSVSWYQQTPGQGLQFLFEYFSETQRNKGNFPGRFSGRQFSNSRSEMNVSTLELGDSALYLCASSYSLAGEGEQYFGPGTRLTVT.

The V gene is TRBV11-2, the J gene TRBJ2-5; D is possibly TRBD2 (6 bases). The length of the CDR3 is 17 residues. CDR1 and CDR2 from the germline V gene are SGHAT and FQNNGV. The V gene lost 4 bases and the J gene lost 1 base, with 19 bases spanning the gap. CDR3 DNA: TGTGCCAGCAGCTCCTCTTTAGGGACTCCGGCCCAAGAGACCCAGTACTTC. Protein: CASSSSLGTPAQETQYF.

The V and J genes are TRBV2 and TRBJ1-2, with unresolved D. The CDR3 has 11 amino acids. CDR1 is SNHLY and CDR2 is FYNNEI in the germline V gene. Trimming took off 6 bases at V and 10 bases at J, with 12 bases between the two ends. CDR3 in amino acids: CASREPTYYTF. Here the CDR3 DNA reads TGTGCCAGCAGAGAACCTACTTACTACACCTTC.